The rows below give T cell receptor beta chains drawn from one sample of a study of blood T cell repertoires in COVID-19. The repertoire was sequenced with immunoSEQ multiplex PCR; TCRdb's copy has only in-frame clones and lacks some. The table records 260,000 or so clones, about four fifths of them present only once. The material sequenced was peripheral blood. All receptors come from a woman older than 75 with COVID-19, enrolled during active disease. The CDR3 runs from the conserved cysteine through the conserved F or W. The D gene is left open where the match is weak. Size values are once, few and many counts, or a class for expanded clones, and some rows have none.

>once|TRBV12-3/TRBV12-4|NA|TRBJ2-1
CASSGQSPNEQFF
TGTGCCAGCAGTGGACAGTCCCCGAATGAGCAGTTCTTC
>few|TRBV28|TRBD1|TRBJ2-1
CASSQQGAMSNEQFF
TGTGCCAGCAGTCAACAGGGGGCGATGAGTAATGAGCAGTTCTTC
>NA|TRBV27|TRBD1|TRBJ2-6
CASRFLDRVVGANVLTF
TGTGCCAGCAGGTTCCTGGACAGGGTGGTCGGGGCCAACGTCCTGACTTTC
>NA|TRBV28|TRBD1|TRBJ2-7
CASSLGTDAPRSYEQYF
TGTGCCAGCAGTTTAGGGACAGACGCCCCGCGCTCCTACGAGCAGTACTTC
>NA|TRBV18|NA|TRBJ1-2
CASSPRGGGYTF
TGTGCCAGCTCACCTCGGGGAGGTGGCTACACCTTC
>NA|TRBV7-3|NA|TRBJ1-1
CASSYSLNTEAFF
TGTGCCAGCAGCTATTCATTGAACACTGAAGCTTTCTTT
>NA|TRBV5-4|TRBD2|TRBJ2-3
CASSLKGRGTDTQYF
TGTGCCAGCAGCTTGAAGGGGAGGGGCACAGATACGCAGTATTTT
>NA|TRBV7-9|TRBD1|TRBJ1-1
CASIPGTANTEAFF
TGTGCCAGCATTCCCGGGACAGCGAACACTGAAGCTTTCTTT
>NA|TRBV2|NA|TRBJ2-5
CASSEAIGGTQYF
TGTGCCAGCAGTGAAGCGATTGGAGGGACCCAGTACTTC
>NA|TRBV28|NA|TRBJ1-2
CASARSEGRYGYTF
TGTGCCAGCGCTCGCTCGGAGGGGCGCTATGGCTACACCTTC
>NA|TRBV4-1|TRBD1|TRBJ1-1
CASSPWTGNTEAFF
TGCGCCAGCAGCCCTTGGACAGGGAACACTGAAGCTTTCTTT
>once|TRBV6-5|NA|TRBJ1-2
CATSYGQGWRDGYTF
TGTGCCACCAGTTACGGGCAGGGGTGGCGCGATGGCTACACCTTC
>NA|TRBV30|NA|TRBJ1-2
CGLDFGVGYTF
TGTGGACTGGACTTCGGCGTCGGCTACACCTTC
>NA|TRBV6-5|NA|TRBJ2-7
CASRPPQGATYEQYF
TGTGCCAGCAGACCCCCACAGGGAGCGACCTACGAGCAGTACTTC
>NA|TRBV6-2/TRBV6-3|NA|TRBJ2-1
CASSYSVAVNEQFF
TGTGCCAGCAGTTACTCGGTAGCCGTCAATGAGCAGTTCTTC
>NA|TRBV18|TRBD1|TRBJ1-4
CASSDRLQGATVFF
TGTGCCAGCTCCGACCGGCTACAGGGGGCAACAGTGTTTTTT
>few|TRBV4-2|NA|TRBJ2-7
CASSQDIGAGRSRDEQYF
TGTGCCAGCAGCCAAGATATTGGAGCGGGCCGGAGCCGCGACGAGCAGTACTTC
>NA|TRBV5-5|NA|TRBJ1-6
CASSLVQVGHLHF
TGTGCCAGCAGCTTGGTGCAGGTTGGGCACCTCCACTTT
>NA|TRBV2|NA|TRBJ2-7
CASRDSGRDEQYF
TGTGCCAGCCGAGATTCGGGAAGGGACGAGCAGTACTTC
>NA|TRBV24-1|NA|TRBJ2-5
CATMRTGRSGETQYF
TGTGCCACCATGCGTACGGGTCGAAGTGGAGAGACCCAGTACTTC
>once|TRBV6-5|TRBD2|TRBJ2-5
CASSRYSGVETQYF
TGTGCCAGCAGCCGATATAGCGGGGTTGAGACCCAGTACTTC
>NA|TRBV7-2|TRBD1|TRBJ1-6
CASSLTRTGGYSPLHF
TGTGCCAGCAGCTTAACTCGGACAGGGGGTTATTCACCCCTCCACTTT
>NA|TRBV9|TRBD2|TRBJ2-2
CASSVDSGGANTGELFF
TGTGCCAGCAGCGTTGATAGCGGGGGCGCGAACACCGGGGAGCTGTTTTTT
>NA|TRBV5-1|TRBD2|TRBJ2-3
CASSLRVTSGGVDTQYF
TGCGCCAGCAGCTTGAGGGTGACTAGCGGGGGTGTAGATACGCAGTATTTT
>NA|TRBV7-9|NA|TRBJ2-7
CASSQGTASPYEQYF
TGTGCCAGCAGTCAGGGGACGGCGTCGCCATACGAGCAGTACTTC
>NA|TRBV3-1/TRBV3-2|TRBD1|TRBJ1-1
CASSQEQGEFTEAFF
TGTGCCAGCAGCCAAGAACAGGGGGAGTTCACTGAAGCTTTCTTT
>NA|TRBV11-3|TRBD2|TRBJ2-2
CASSLAGPTGELFF
TGTGCCAGCAGTCTAGCGGGACCCACCGGGGAGCTGTTTTTT
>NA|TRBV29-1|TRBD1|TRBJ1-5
CSVRRCGTGKISMGCNQPQHF
TGCAGCGTTAGGAGATGCGGGACAGGGAAAATCTCAATGGGTTGCAATCAGCCCCAGCATTTT
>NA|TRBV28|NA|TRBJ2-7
CASSLTGPYEQYF
TGTGCCAGCAGTTTGACAGGCCCATACGAGCAGTACTTC
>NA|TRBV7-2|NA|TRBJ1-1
CASSFSSGQGGAFF
NA
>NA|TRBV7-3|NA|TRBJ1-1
CASRSDRGEAFF
TGTGCCAGCAGATCCGACCGGGGGGAAGCTTTCTTT
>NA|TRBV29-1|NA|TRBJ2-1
CSVEGGPALTDNEQFF
TGCAGCGTTGAGGGGGGACCGGCCTTGACTGATAATGAGCAGTTCTTC
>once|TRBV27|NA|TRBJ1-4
CASRFRTAINEKLFF
TGTGCCAGCAGATTCCGGACAGCAATTAATGAAAAACTGTTTTTT